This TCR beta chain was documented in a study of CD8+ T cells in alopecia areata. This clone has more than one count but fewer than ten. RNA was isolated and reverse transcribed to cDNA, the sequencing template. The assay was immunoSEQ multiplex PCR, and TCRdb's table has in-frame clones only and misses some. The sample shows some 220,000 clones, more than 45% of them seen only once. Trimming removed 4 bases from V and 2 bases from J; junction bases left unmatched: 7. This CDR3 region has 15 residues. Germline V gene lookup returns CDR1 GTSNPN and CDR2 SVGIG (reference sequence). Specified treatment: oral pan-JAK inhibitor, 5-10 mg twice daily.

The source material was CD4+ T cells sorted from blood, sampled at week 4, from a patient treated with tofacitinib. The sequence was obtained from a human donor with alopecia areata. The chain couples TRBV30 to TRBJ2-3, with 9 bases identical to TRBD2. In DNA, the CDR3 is TGTGCCTGGACCATTAGCGGGGGCCTCACAGATACGCAGTATTTT. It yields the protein CAWTISGGLTDTQYF. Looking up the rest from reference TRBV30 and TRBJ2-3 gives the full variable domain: SQTIHQWPATLVQPVGSPLSLECTVEGTSNPNLYWYRQAAGRGLQLLFYSVGIGQISSEVPQNLSASRPQDRQFILSSKKLLLSDSGFYLCAWTISGGLTDTQYFGPGTRLTVL.